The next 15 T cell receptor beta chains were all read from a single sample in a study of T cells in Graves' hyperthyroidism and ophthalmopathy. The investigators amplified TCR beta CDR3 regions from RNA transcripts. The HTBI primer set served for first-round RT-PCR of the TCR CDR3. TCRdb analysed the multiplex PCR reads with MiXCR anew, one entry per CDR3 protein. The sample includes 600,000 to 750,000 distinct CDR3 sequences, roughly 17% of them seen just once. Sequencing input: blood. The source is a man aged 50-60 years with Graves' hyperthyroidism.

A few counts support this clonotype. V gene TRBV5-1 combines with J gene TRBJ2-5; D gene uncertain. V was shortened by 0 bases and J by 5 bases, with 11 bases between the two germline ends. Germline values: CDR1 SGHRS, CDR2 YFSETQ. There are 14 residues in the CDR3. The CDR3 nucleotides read TGCGCCAGCAGCTTGGCACAGACCAGCGAGACCCAGTACTTC. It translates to CASSLAQTSETQYF.

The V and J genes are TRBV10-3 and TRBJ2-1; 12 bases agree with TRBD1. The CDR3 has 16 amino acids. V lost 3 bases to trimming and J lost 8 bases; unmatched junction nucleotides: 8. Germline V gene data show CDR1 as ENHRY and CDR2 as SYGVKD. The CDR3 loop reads CAISDPGGQGAHEQFF. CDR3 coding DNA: TGTGCCATCAGTGATCCTGGGGGACAGGGGGCCCATGAGCAGTTCTTC.

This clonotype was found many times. The CDR3 protein is CASPDPVEAGDSDTQYF. CDR3 sequence (DNA): TGTGCCAGTCCCGACCCGGTGGAAGCGGGAGACTCAGATACGCAGTATTTT. This sequence joins TRBV6-1 and TRBJ2-3, with 8 positions matching TRBD2. CDR1 MNHNS and CDR2 SASEGT come from the germline V gene. This CDR3 comprises 17 residues. V lost 9 bases, J lost 4 bases, and 18 bases stayed unmatched.

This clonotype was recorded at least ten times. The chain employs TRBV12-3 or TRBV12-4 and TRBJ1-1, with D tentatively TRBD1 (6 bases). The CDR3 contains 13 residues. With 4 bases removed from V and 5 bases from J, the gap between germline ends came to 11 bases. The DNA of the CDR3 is TGTGCCAGCAGTTACAGGGATGGAACTGAAGCTTTCTTT. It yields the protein CASSYRDGTEAFF.

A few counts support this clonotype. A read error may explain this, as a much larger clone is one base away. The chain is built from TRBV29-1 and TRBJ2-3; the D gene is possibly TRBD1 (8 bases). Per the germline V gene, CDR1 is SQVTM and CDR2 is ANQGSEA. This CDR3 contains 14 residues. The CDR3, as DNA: TGCAGCGTTGAAGAACAGGGGGGGACAGGTACGCAGTATTTT. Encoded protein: CSVEEQGGTGTQYF.

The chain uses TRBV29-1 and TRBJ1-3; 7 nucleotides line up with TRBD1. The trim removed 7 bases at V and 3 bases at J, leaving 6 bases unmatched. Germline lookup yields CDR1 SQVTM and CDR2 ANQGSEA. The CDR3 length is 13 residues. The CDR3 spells CSGGTALGNTIYF. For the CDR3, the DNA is TGCAGCGGCGGGACAGCCCTTGGAAACACCATATATTTT. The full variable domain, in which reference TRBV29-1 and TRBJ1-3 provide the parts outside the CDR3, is SAVISQKPSRDICQRGTSLTIQCQVDSQVTMMFWYRQQPGQSLTLIATANQGSEATYESGFVIDKFPISRPNLTFSTLTVSNMSPEDSSIYLCSGGTALGNTIYFGEGSWLTVV.

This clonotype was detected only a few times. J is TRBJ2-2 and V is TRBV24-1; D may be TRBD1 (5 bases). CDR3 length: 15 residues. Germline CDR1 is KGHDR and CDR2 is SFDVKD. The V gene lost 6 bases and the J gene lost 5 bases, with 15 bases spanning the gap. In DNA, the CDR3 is TGTGCCACCAGTCTCCAGGGCGTCGAGACCGGGGAGCTGTTTTTT. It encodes CATSLQGVETGELFF.

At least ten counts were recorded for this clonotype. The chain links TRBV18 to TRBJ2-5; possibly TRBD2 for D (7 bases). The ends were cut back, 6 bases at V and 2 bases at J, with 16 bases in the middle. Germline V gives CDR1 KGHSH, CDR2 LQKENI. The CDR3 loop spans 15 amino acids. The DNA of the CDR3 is TGTGCCAGCTCCCGTGGGGGCGGGAGTCAAGAGACCCAGTACTTC. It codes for CASSRGGGSQETQYF.

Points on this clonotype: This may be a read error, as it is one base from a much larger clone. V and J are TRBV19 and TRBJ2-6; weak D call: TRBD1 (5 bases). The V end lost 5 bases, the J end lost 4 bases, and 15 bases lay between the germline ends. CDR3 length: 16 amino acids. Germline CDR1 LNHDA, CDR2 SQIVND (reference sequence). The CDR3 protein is CASSPLTDPGANVLTF. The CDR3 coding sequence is TGTGCCAGTAGTCCCCTGACAGACCCCGGGGCCAACGTCCTGACTTTC.

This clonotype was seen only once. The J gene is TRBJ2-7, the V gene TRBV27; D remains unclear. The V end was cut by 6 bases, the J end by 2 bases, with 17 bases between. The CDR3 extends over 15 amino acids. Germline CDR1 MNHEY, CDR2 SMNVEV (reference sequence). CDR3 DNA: TGTGCCAGCAGCCTTGCCTGGATCTTAGCCTACGAGCAGTACTTC. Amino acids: CASSLAWILAYEQYF.

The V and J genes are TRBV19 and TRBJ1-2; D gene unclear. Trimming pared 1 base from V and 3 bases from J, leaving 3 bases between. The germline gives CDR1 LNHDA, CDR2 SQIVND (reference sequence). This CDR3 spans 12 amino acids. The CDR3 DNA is TGTGCCAGTAGTATAGCTGACTATGGCTACACCTTC. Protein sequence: CASSIADYGYTF.

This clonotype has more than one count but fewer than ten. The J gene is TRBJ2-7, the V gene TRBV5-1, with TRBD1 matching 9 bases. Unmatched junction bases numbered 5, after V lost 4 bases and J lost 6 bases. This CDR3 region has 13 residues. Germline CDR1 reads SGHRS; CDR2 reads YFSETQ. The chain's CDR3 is CASSTRQGGEQYF. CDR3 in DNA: TGCGCCAGCAGCACAAGACAGGGGGGCGAGCAGTACTTC. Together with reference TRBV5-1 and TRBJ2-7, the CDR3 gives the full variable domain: KAGVTQTPRYLIKTRGQQVTLSCSPISGHRSVSWYQQTPGQGLQFLFEYFSETQRNKGNFPGRFSGRQFSNSRSEMNVSTLELGDSALYLCASSTRQGGEQYFGPGTRLTVT.

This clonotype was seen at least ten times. CDR3 loop: CASGLGAGDTEAFF. The DNA of the CDR3 is TGTGCTAGTGGTTTGGGGGCAGGCGATACTGAAGCTTTCTTT. The chain uses TRBV12-5 and TRBJ1-1; D gene unclear. The CDR3 covers 14 residues. Germline lookup yields CDR1 LGHNT and CDR2 FRNRAP. Trimming shortened V by 1 base and J by 5 bases, and 11 bases separated the two germline ends.

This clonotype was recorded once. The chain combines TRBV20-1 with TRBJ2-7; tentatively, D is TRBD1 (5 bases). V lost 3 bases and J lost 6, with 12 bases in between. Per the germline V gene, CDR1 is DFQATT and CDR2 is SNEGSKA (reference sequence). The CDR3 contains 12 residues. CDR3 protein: CSARADSAEQYF. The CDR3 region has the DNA TGCAGTGCTAGGGCTGACAGTGCCGAGCAGTACTTC.

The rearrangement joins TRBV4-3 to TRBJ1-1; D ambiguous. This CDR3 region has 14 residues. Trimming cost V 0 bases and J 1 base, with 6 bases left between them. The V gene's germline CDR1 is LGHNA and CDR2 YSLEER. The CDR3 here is CASSQDGGNTEAFF. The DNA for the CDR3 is TGCGCCAGCAGCCAAGACGGAGGGAACACTGAAGCTTTCTTT.